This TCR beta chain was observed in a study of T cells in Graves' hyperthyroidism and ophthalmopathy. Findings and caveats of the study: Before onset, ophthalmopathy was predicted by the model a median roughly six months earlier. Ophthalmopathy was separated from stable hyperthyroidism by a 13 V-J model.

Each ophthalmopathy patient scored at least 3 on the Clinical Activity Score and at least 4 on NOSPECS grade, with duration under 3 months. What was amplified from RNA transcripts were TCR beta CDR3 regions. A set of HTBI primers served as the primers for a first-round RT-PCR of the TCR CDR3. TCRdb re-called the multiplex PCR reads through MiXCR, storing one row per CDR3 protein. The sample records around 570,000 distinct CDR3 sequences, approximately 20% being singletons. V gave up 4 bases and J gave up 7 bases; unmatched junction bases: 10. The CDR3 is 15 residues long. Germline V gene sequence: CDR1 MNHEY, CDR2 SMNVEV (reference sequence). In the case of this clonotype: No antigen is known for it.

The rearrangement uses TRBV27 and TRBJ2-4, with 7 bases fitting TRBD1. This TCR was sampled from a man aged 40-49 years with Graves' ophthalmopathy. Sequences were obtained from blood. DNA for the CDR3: TGTGCCAGCAGTTCACCCGCGACAGGGTATAACATTCAGTACTTC. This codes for CASSSPATGYNIQYF.